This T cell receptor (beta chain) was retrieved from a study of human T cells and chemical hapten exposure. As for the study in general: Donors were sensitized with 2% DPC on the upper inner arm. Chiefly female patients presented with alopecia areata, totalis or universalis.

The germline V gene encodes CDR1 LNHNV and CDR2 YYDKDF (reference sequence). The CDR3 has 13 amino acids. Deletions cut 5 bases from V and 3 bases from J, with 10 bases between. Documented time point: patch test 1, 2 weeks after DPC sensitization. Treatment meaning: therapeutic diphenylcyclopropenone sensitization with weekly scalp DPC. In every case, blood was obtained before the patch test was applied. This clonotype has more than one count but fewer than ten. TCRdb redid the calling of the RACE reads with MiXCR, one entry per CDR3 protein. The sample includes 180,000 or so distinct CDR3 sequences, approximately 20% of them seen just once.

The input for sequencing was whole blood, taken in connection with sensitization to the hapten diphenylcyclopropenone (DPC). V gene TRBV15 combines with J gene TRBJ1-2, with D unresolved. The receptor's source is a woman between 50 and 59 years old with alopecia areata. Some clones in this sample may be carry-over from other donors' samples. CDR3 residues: CATSDSVYYGYTF. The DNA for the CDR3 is TGTGCCACCAGCGATTCCGTCTACTATGGCTACACCTTC.